What follows are 25 T cell receptor beta chains derived from one specimen sequenced in a study of blood T cell repertoires in COVID-19. Generated by immunoSEQ multiplex PCR, the TCRdb table keeps only in-frame clones and is missing some. The sample contains over 110,000 clones, approximately 81% of which appear only once. Specimen: PBMCs or T cells enriched from blood (not recorded which). These TCRs come from a middle-aged man with acute COVID-19.

J is TRBJ1-1 and V is TRBV18; D is ambiguous. The germline CDR1 and CDR2 sequences are KGHSH and LQKENI. V was clipped by 3 bases and J by 0 bases, with 8 bases between them. The CDR3 has 14 residues. Here the CDR3 DNA reads TGTGCCAGCTCACCTCGCGAGGTGAACACTGAAGCTTTCTTT. This gives the protein CASSPREVNTEAFF. The full variable domain, rest sourced from reference TRBV18 and TRBJ1-1, is NAGVMQNPRHLVRRRGQEARLRCSPMKGHSHVYWYRQLPEEGLKFMVYLQKENIIDESGMPKERFSAEFPKEGPSILRIQQVVRGDSAAYFCASSPREVNTEAFFGQGTRLTVV.

J is TRBJ2-7 and V is TRBV3-1 (or the pseudogene TRBV3-2), with 11 bases that match TRBD2. This CDR3 spans 20 amino acids. Germline V gene lookup returns CDR1 LGHDT and CDR2 YNNKEL (reference sequence). V gave up 1 base and J gave up 6 bases; unmatched junction bases: 20. The CDR3, as DNA: TGTGCCAGCAGCCAAGGGGAGACTAGCGGGGTTTTGGAGTTACCTGGCGAGCAGTACTTC. The encoded protein is CASSQGETSGVLELPGEQYF.

This sequence joins TRBV5-1 and TRBJ2-5; 11 nucleotides align to TRBD2. Germline V gene lookup returns CDR1 SGHRS and CDR2 YFSETQ. CDR3 length: 16 residues. V lost 0 bases and J lost 5; bases outside the gene matches: 6. DNA of the CDR3: TGCGCCAGCAGCTTGGGTAGCGGGGGGGCCCTGGAGACCCAGTACTTC. This sequence encodes CASSLGSGGALETQYF.

In this sample, this clone turned up a few times. The V gene is TRBV7-9, the J gene TRBJ1-5; 7 bases are shared with TRBD1. V shed 5 bases, J shed 0 bases, and the junction held 4 bases outside the gene matches. This CDR3 is built from 15 residues. Germline CDR1 SEHNR, CDR2 FQNEAQ (reference sequence). CDR3 coding DNA: TGTGCCAGCAGCCTTTACAGGGGTAGCAATCAGCCCCAGCATTTT. Translated: CASSLYRGSNQPQHF.

The rearrangement uses TRBV7-8 and TRBJ2-6; D ambiguous. This CDR3 region has 17 residues. Trimming cost V 7 bases and J 0 bases, with 16 bases left between them. Germline V gene sequence: CDR1 SGHVS, CDR2 FQNEAQ. CDR3 nucleotides: TGTGCCAGCACCTCAGCGAGGAAATACTCTGGGGCCAACGTCCTGACTTTC. Its protein is CASTSARKYSGANVLTF.

The chain joins TRBV19 to TRBJ1-6; 7 nucleotides align to TRBD1. Unmatched junction bases numbered 11, after V lost 6 bases and J lost 9 bases. This CDR3 has 15 residues. In germline, CDR1 is LNHDA, CDR2 SQIVND (reference sequence). For the CDR3, the DNA is TGTGCCAGTAGCGGATTACAGGGGCTCGGTTCACCCCTCCACTTT. Translating gives CASSGLQGLGSPLHF.

This clone was counted once. The rearrangement joins TRBV5-1 to TRBJ2-1; 8 nucleotides line up with TRBD2. The CDR3 runs 15 residues. Per the germline V gene, CDR1 is SGHRS and CDR2 is YFSETQ. The J segment lost 1 base and the V segment lost 4 bases, leaving 4 bases of the junction unmatched. The DNA for the CDR3 is TGCGCCAGCAGCGGCGGGACTAGTTCCTACAATGAGCAGTTCTTC. Its translation is CASSGGTSSYNEQFF.

This sequence joins TRBV6-5 and TRBJ2-7; 8 nucleotides line up with TRBD2. Per the germline V gene, CDR1 is MNHEY and CDR2 is SVGAGI. The CDR3 covers 14 residues. V shed 6 bases and J 2 bases; nucleotides not matched to a gene: 6. DNA of the CDR3: TGTGCCAGCAGGCCCTCGGGAGGGGCCTACGAGCAGTACTTC. It translates to CASRPSGGAYEQYF.

About this clone: This sample includes further DNA sequences coding for the same CDR3. This chain links TRBV7-2 with TRBJ2-2; TRBD2 is a possible D gene (5 bases). CDR3 length equals 14 residues. CDR1 is SGHTA and CDR2 is FQGNSA in the germline V gene. Trimming stripped 1 base from V and 3 bases from J, with 6 bases between. The CDR3 spells CASSLGRDTGELFF. Written as DNA, the CDR3 is TGTGCCAGCAGCTTAGGGCGGGACACCGGGGAGCTGTTTTTT.

This clone showed up just once. The CDR3 loop is CASGDQVGANTGELFF. CDR3 nucleotides: TGTGCTAGTGGAGATCAAGTAGGGGCAAACACCGGGGAGCTGTTTTTT. V usage is TRBV12-5 and J usage is TRBJ2-2; possible D gene TRBD1, 5 bases. V lost 6 bases and J lost 2, with 16 bases in between. Per germline, CDR1 LGHNT and CDR2 FRNRAP. This CDR3 spans 16 amino acids.

The rearrangement uses TRBV9 and TRBJ2-7; D uncertain. From germline, CDR1 is SGDLS and CDR2 YYNGEE. This CDR3 has 11 residues. Trimming shortened V by 8 bases and J by 3 bases, and 9 bases separated the two germline ends. As DNA, the CDR3 is TGTGCCAGTAGCCGTAACTACGAGCAGTACTTC. Its protein product is CASSRNYEQYF.

This rearrangement joins TRBV7-9 to TRBJ2-3; 10 positions agree with TRBD1. V shed 5 bases and J 3 bases; nucleotides not matched to a gene: 8. The CDR3 is 16 amino acids. Germline values: CDR1 SEHNR, CDR2 FQNEAQ (reference sequence). In DNA, the CDR3 is TGTGCCAGCAGCGCTCAGCCGGGACAGGGGACAGATACGCAGTATTTT. Translated: CASSAQPGQGTDTQYF.

V gene TRBV19 combines with J gene TRBJ2-1, with 8 positions matching TRBD1. The CDR3 is 15 amino acids. The V gene end was trimmed by 5 bases and the J gene end by 6 bases; junction bases not matched to a gene: 9. Germline values: CDR1 LNHDA, CDR2 SQIVND (reference sequence). CDR3 residues: CASSAGQGGFNEQFF. CDR3 bases: TGTGCCAGTAGTGCCGGACAGGGCGGTTTCAATGAGCAGTTCTTC.

The V gene is TRBV6-6, the J gene TRBJ2-5, with 12 bases fitting TRBD1. The CDR3 consists of 14 residues. J was trimmed by 5 bases and V by 10 bases; bases with no gene match: 8. In germline, CDR1 is MNHNY, CDR2 SVGAGI (reference sequence). CDR3 sequence reads: CATTPGQGAETQYF. CDR3 bases: TGTGCCACCACCCCGGGACAGGGGGCGGAGACCCAGTACTTC.

Here the CDR3 reads CASSLDRGFYEQYF. Written as DNA, the CDR3 is TGTGCCAGCAGCTTAGACAGGGGCTTCTACGAGCAGTACTTC. The rearrangement links TRBV7-2 to TRBJ2-7, with 7 nucleotides matching TRBD1. With V trimmed by 1 base and J by 3 bases, 3 bases remained unmatched. Germline V gives CDR1 SGHTA, CDR2 FQGNSA. The CDR3 covers 14 residues.

The chain carries TRBV7-2 and TRBJ2-7, with TRBD1 matching 7 bases. The CDR3 has 13 residues. Germline V lookup: CDR1 SGHTA, CDR2 FQGNSA. V lost 3 bases and J lost 5; bases outside the gene matches: 4. CDR3 region: CASSLGTENEQYF. The CDR3 nucleotides read TGTGCCAGCAGCTTGGGGACAGAGAACGAGCAGTACTTC.

This sequence joins TRBV4-2 and TRBJ1-6; possible D gene TRBD1, 6 bases. Trimming pared 0 bases from V and 13 bases from J, leaving 22 bases between. The CDR3 spans 17 residues. Germline CDR1 LGHNA, CDR2 YNFKEQ. The CDR3 nucleotides are TGTGCCAGCAGCCAAGATTTCTTCGACAGGCCTTTCGGCCCCCTCCACTTT. It yields the protein CASSQDFFDRPFGPLHF.

The chain combines TRBV7-9 with TRBJ2-5, with a tentative D call TRBD2 (6 bases). The CDR3 runs to 16 residues. Germline CDR1 reads SEHNR; CDR2 reads FQNEAQ (reference sequence). V was pared by 5 bases and J by 3 bases, with 19 bases between. The chain's CDR3 is CASSQRRGIAKETQYF. The DNA of the CDR3 is TGTGCCAGCAGCCAGAGGAGGGGAATTGCTAAAGAGACCCAGTACTTC.

About this clone itself: Other nucleotide sequences from this sample produce the same CDR3. V is TRBV7-2 and J is TRBJ1-5; tentative D call: TRBD1 (5 bases). The CDR3 has 14 amino acids. Trimming cost V 0 bases and J 2 bases, with 5 bases left between them. Germline loops: CDR1 SGHTA, CDR2 FQGNSA. CDR3 sequence (DNA): TGTGCCAGCAGCTTAGCAGGGGGCAATCAGCCCCAGCATTTT. This encodes CASSLAGGNQPQHF.

This chain joins TRBV28 and TRBJ1-2; D is ambiguous. CDR3 length: 12 residues. V dropped 6 bases and J dropped 8 bases, with 13 bases sitting between them. The V gene's germline CDR1 is MDHEN and CDR2 SYDVKM. This chain's CDR3 is CASRIEATGYTF. DNA of the CDR3: TGTGCCAGCAGGATCGAAGCGACGGGCTACACCTTC.

This clone was counted only a few times. This chain connects TRBV7-6 to TRBJ1-6; 7 positions agree with TRBD1. The junction had 5 bases not matched to a gene; V was cut back by 4 bases and J by 8 bases. The CDR3 spans 14 residues. In germline, CDR1 is SGHVS, CDR2 FNYEAQ. The CDR3 DNA reads TGTGCCAGCAGCTCACAGGGGTGGGATTCACCCCTCCACTTT. This gives the protein CASSSQGWDSPLHF. Full variable domain (outside the CDR3, taken from reference TRBV7-6 and TRBJ1-6): GAGVSQSPRYKVTKRGQDVALRCDPISGHVSLYWYRQALGQGPEFLTYFNYEAQQDKSGLPNDRFSAERPEGSISTLTIQRTEQRDSAMYRCASSSQGWDSPLHFGNGTRLTVT.

The sample holds a few counts of this clone. V is TRBV4-1 and J is TRBJ1-6; 9 nucleotides match TRBD1. The germline gives CDR1 MGHRA, CDR2 YSYEKL. This CDR3 spans 21 amino acids. V lost 0 bases, J lost 0 bases, and 12 bases stayed unmatched. The CDR3 loop reads CASSQDGKGTGRSSYNSPLHF. The CDR3 DNA follows: TGCGCCAGCAGCCAAGATGGCAAGGGGACAGGGCGGAGCTCCTATAATTCACCCCTCCACTTT.

The V gene is TRBV5-4, the J gene TRBJ2-7, with a weak D call TRBD2 (6 bases). From germline, CDR1 is SGHNT and CDR2 YYREEE (reference sequence). The CDR3 is made up of 14 amino acids. Trimming cost V 1 base and J 3 bases, with 11 bases left between them. The CDR3 DNA is TGTGCCAGCAGCTTGTCCGCCGGGAGCTACGAGCAGTACTTC. Translated: CASSLSAGSYEQYF.

The rearrangement links TRBV18 to TRBJ1-1; D not certain. The germline V gene has CDR1 KGHSH and CDR2 LQKENI. V lost 3 bases to trimming and J lost 1 base, with 15 bases between them. CDR3 length: 16 amino acids. CDR3 in amino acids: CASSPNGEVRNTEAFF. The CDR3 nucleotides read TGTGCCAGCTCACCCAACGGGGAGGTACGGAACACTGAAGCTTTCTTT.

The genes are TRBV6-5 and TRBJ2-1; 9 bases align to TRBD2. From germline, CDR1 is MNHEY and CDR2 SVGAGI. The CDR3 extends over 15 amino acids. V was pared by 2 bases and J by 4 bases, with 3 bases of the junction left unmatched. In DNA, the CDR3 is TGTGCCAGCAGTTACGCGGGGGGGAGATACAATGAGCAGTTCTTC. Protein product: CASSYAGGRYNEQFF.